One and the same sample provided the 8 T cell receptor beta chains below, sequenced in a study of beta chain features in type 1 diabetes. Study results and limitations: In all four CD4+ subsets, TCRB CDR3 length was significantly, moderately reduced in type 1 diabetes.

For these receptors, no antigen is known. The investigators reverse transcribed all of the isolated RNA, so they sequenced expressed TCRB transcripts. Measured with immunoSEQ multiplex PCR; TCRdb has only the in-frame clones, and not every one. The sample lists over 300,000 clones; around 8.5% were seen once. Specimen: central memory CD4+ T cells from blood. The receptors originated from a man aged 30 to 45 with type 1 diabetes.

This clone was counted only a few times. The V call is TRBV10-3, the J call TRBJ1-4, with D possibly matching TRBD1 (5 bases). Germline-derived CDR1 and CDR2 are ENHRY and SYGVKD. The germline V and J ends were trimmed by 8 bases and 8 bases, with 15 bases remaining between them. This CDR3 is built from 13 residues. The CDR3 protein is CAIRGGEEEKLFF. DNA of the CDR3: TGTGCCATCCGGGGCGGGGAAGAGGAAAAACTGTTTTTT.

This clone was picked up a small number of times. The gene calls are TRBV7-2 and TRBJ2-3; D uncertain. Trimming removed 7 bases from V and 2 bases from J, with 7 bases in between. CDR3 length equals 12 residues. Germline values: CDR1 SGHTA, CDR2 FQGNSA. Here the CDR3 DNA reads TGTGCCAGCACCACCGACACAGATACGCAGTATTTT. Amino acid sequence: CASTTDTDTQYF.

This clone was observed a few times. The CDR3 reads CASSPRQEPYGYTF. DNA of the CDR3: TGTGCCAGCAGCCCCCGACAGGAGCCCTATGGCTACACCTTC. This chain joins TRBV9 and TRBJ1-2, with a tentative D call TRBD1 (6 bases). Trimming removed 4 bases at V and 4 bases at J, with 14 bases between. The CDR3 runs to 14 residues. The germline V gene has CDR1 SGDLS and CDR2 YYNGEE.

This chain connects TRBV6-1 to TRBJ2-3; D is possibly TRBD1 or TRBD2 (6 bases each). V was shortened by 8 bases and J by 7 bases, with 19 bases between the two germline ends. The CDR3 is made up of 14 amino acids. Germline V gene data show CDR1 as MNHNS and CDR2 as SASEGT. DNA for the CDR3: TGTGCCAGCCGACTGGAGGGGGATGTATATACGCAGTATTTT. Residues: CASRLEGDVYTQYF.

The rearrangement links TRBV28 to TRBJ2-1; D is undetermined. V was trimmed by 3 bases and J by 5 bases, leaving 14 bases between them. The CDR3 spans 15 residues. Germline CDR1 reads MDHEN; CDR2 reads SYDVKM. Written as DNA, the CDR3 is TGTGCCAGCAGTTTCGTGAAGCAGATAAACAATGAGCAGTTCTTC. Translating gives CASSFVKQINNEQFF.

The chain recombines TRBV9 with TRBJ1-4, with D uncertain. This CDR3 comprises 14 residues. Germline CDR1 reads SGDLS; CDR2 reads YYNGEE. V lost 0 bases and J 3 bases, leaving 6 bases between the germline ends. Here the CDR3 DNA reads TGTGCCAGCAGCGTAGGCCGGTCTAATGAAAAACTGTTTTTT. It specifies CASSVGRSNEKLFF.

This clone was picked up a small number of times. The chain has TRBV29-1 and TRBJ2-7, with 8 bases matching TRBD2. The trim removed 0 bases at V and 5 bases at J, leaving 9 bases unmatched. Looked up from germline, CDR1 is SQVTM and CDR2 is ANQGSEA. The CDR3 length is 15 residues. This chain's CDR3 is CSVEDLSGGFDEQYF. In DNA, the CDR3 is TGCAGCGTTGAAGATCTGAGCGGGGGTTTCGACGAGCAGTACTTC.

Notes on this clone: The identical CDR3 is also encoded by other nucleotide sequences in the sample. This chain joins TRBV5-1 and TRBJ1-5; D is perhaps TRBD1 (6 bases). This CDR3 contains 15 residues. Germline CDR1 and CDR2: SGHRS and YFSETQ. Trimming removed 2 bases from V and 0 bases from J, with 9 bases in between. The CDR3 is CASSLGGYSNQPQHF. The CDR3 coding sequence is TGCGCCAGCAGCTTAGGGGGTTATAGCAATCAGCCCCAGCATTTT. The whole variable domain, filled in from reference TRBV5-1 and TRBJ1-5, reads KAGVTQTPRYLIKTRGQQVTLSCSPISGHRSVSWYQQTPGQGLQFLFEYFSETQRNKGNFPGRFSGRQFSNSRSEMNVSTLELGDSALYLCASSLGGYSNQPQHFGDGTRLSIL.